Each of the 25 T cell receptor beta chains below was sequenced from the same sample in a study of T cell changes during pregnancy in multiple sclerosis. Only in-frame clones appear in the TCRdb table, and some are missing; sequencing was by immunoSEQ multiplex PCR. The data hold 75,000 to 80,000 clones, with approximately 94% observed a single time. The sample in question was peripheral blood, obtained after pregnancy. The receptors stem from a female donor in good health, enrolled as a control in a pregnancy study.

The rearrangement links TRBV5-6 to TRBJ2-2; 14 bases are shared with TRBD2. Germline-derived CDR1 and CDR2 are SGHDT and YYEEEE. The CDR3 has 16 residues. The J segment lost 5 bases and the V segment lost 4 bases, leaving 4 bases of the junction unmatched. The CDR3 sequence is CASSTGLAGGTGELFF. The CDR3, as DNA: TGTGCCAGCAGCACCGGACTAGCGGGGGGTACCGGGGAGCTGTTTTTT.

Remarks on this clone: One end of the junction does not line up with germline, which may come from a read error. The chain employs TRBV19 and TRBJ2-5; 7 nucleotides match TRBD1. The CDR3 length is 13 residues. CDR1 and CDR2 from the germline V gene are LNHDA and SQIVND (reference sequence). DNA of the CDR3: TGTGCCAGTAGTCTAGACAGGGAAGAGACCCAGTACTTC. Its translation is CASSLDREETQYF.

The chain recombines TRBV6-5 with TRBJ2-3, with 9 bases fitting TRBD2. The CDR3 contains 14 residues. CDR1 is MNHEY, CDR2 SVGAGI, per germline. With V trimmed by 8 bases and J by 4 bases, 7 bases remained unmatched. The CDR3 nucleotides are TGTGCCAGCGGGCGCGGGAGGGAGGCAGATACGCAGTATTTT. It is translated as CASGRGREADTQYF.

This rearrangement joins TRBV2 to TRBJ1-6; unclear D gene. This CDR3 region has 16 residues. Per germline, CDR1 SNHLY and CDR2 FYNNEI. Trimming took off 2 bases at V and 3 bases at J, with 11 bases between the two ends. DNA for the CDR3: TGTGCCAGCAGTGAATCATCGACGGGCTATAATTCACCCCTCCACTTT. This translates into CASSESSTGYNSPLHF.

V usage is TRBV5-1 and J usage is TRBJ2-3; D gene unclear. Germline CDR1 and CDR2: SGHRS and YFSETQ. This CDR3 is built from 14 residues. V dropped 0 bases and J dropped 2 bases, with 7 bases sitting between them. CDR3 nucleotide sequence: TGCGCCAGCAGCTTGGGCGGTTCCACAGATACGCAGTATTTT. It specifies CASSLGGSTDTQYF.

V gene TRBV28 combines with J gene TRBJ1-4; D call uncertain. The V and J ends lost 3 bases and 8 bases respectively, with 19 bases between them. The germline gives CDR1 MDHEN, CDR2 SYDVKM. The CDR3 totals 16 residues. The CDR3 spells CASSLPSWSRMEKLFF. Here the CDR3 DNA reads TGTGCCAGCAGTTTGCCCTCGTGGAGCCGAATGGAAAAACTGTTTTTT. The full variable domain, with the rest looked up from reference TRBV28 and TRBJ1-4, is DVKVTQSSRYLVKRTGEKVFLECVQDMDHENMFWYRQDPGLGLRLIYFSYDVKMKEKGDIPEGYSVSREKKERFSLILESASTNQTSMYLCASSLPSWSRMEKLFFGSGTQLSVL.

This chain links TRBV6-1 with TRBJ2-5; the D gene is possibly TRBD1 (5 bases). CDR3 size: 14 residues. Germline V gene sequence: CDR1 MNHNS, CDR2 SASEGT. V gave up 8 bases and J gave up 6 bases, with 19 bases separating them. In DNA, the CDR3 is TGTGCCAGCCTTAAGGGGATCCAGGGAAAGACCCAGTACTTC. This gives the protein CASLKGIQGKTQYF.

The chain uses TRBV21-1 and TRBJ1-2. TRBV21-1 is listed as a pseudogene. This CDR3 is built from 16 residues. CDR3 nucleotides: TGTGCCAGCAGCAAAATCGGGCAGGGAGGAAGATATGGCTACACCTTC. Amino acids: CASSKIGQGGRYGYTF.

The chain employs TRBV19 and TRBJ2-6, with TRBD1 identical over 12 bases. CDR3 size: 19 residues. V was pared by 1 base and J by 4 bases, with 8 bases of the junction left unmatched. Looked up from germline, CDR1 is LNHDA and CDR2 is SQIVND (reference sequence). The CDR3 here is CASSIGGTGGSRGANVLTF. The CDR3 DNA follows: TGTGCCAGTAGTATAGGCGGGACAGGGGGCTCTCGGGGGGCCAACGTCCTGACTTTC.

This chain joins TRBV27 and TRBJ2-5; 14 nucleotides line up with TRBD2. The CDR3 loop spans 15 amino acids. Germline V gene sequence: CDR1 MNHEY, CDR2 SMNVEV (reference sequence). V shed 5 bases and J 4 bases; nucleotides not matched to a gene: 3. The CDR3 sequence is CASSTGTSGRETQYF. CDR3 sequence (DNA): TGTGCCAGCAGTACCGGGACTAGCGGGAGAGAGACCCAGTACTTC.

The chain employs TRBV4-3 and TRBJ1-2; D is uncertain. The V gene lost 5 bases and the J gene lost 0 bases, with 13 bases spanning the gap. The CDR3 length is 15 residues. The V gene's germline CDR1 is LGHNA and CDR2 YSLEER. The DNA of the CDR3 is TGCGCCAGCAGCAACCCCCGGGGAGCTAACTATGGCTACACCTTC. Residues: CASSNPRGANYGYTF.

This sequence joins TRBV5-5 and TRBJ2-7; maybe TRBD1 (6 bases). Germline V CDR1 and CDR2: SGHKS, YYEKEE (reference sequence). V lost 3 bases and J lost 5, with 12 bases in between. The CDR3 spans 13 residues. This CDR3 reads CASSSGRGNEQYF. CDR3 nucleotide sequence: TGTGCCAGCAGCTCCGGAAGGGGGAACGAGCAGTACTTC.

The chain combines TRBV19 with TRBJ2-3; TRBD1 is a possible D gene (5 bases). V was trimmed by 8 bases and J by 0 bases, leaving 12 bases between them. Germline-derived CDR1 and CDR2 are LNHDA and SQIVND (reference sequence). The length of the CDR3 is 14 residues. This chain's CDR3 is CASRQLPSTDTQYF. CDR3 sequence (DNA): TGTGCCAGTCGACAGCTCCCTAGCACAGATACGCAGTATTTT.

This clone was observed a single time. V and J are TRBV7-8 and TRBJ1-2; TRBD1 might be the D (6 bases). The CDR3 sequence is 14 residues long. The germline gives CDR1 SGHVS, CDR2 FQNEAQ. Trimming left V 5 bases short and J 0 bases short, with 10 bases between. The CDR3 reads CASSPWTANYGYTF. CDR3 coding DNA: TGTGCCAGCAGCCCTTGGACAGCTAACTATGGCTACACCTTC.

The rearrangement joins TRBV5-6 to TRBJ1-1; perhaps TRBD1 as D (5 bases). Germline loops: CDR1 SGHDT, CDR2 YYEEEE. The CDR3 runs to 13 residues. The V end was cut by 3 bases, the J end by 7 bases, with 13 bases between. In DNA form, the CDR3 reads TGTGCCAGCAGCTCAATCGGGGACTTTGAAGCTTTCTTT. Encoded protein: CASSSIGDFEAFF.

This clone was detected once. The V call is TRBV14, the J call TRBJ1-2; possibly TRBD1 for D (5 bases). Germline assignment: CDR1 SGHDN and CDR2 FVKESK. CDR3 length: 13 amino acids. Trimming pared 4 bases from V and 11 bases from J, leaving 17 bases between. The CDR3 coding sequence is TGTGCCAGCAGCCCGCAGGATCTAGGGGCGTACACCTTC. Its translation is CASSPQDLGAYTF.

This rearrangement joins TRBV6-1 to TRBJ2-7; 9 nucleotides line up with TRBD1. The V and J ends lost 7 bases and 7 bases, in that order; junction bases with no gene match: 11. Per the germline V gene, CDR1 is MNHNS and CDR2 is SASEGT. The CDR3 loop spans 14 amino acids. The CDR3 nucleotides are TGTGCCAGCACCGCGGGACAGGGCTCAGGTGAGCAGTACTTC. Translation gives CASTAGQGSGEQYF.

This clone was detected only a few times. The chain carries TRBV7-8 and TRBJ2-2; D may be TRBD2 (6 bases). Looked up from germline, CDR1 is SGHVS and CDR2 is FQNEAQ. The CDR3 sequence is 17 residues long. V was cut by 4 bases and J by 6 bases, with 21 bases left in between. The CDR3 region is CASSSAGLGLVAGELFF. The DNA for the CDR3 is TGTGCCAGCAGCTCCGCGGGGCTGGGACTGGTCGCCGGGGAGCTGTTTTTT.

The genes are TRBV6-1 and TRBJ1-1; 7 nucleotides match TRBD1. CDR3 length: 14 amino acids. V trimming: 6 bases; J trimming: 1 base; junction bases outside the gene matches: 5. The germline CDR1 and CDR2 sequences are MNHNS and SASEGT. For the CDR3, the DNA is TGTGCCAGCAGGGAGGGACAGACGAACACTGAAGCTTTCTTT. It yields the protein CASREGQTNTEAFF.

The CDR3 DNA follows: TGTGCCAGCAGTTTTAGGGTCGGGGGAACTACCGACTATGGCTACACCTTC. This encodes CASSFRVGGTTDYGYTF. This chain links TRBV27 with TRBJ1-2; weak D call: TRBD1 (5 bases). Germline V gene lookup returns CDR1 MNHEY and CDR2 SMNVEV (reference sequence). The CDR3 spans 17 residues. V was shortened by 3 bases and J by 3 bases, with 20 bases between the two germline ends.

Only one count was recorded for this clone. The rearrangement uses TRBV13 and TRBJ2-7, with a tentative D call TRBD2 (5 bases). Trimming shortened V by 5 bases and J by 4 bases, and 30 bases separated the two germline ends. Germline V gene sequence: CDR1 PRHDT, CDR2 FYEKMQ (reference sequence). This CDR3 contains 19 residues. CDR3 DNA: TGTGCCAGCAGCCCCGCGTTTAGCGTCCCCGCTAGGATTTGGTACGAGCAGTACTTC. It is translated as CASSPAFSVPARIWYEQYF.

The V gene is TRBV12-1, the J gene TRBJ2-1; the D call of TRBD1 is as the table states it, not checked on the DNA. TRBV12-1 is noted as a pseudogene. This CDR3 has 19 amino acids. CDR3 sequence: CASSFEPTGEGSSYNEQFF. The CDR3 DNA reads TGTGCCAGCAGCTTTGAACCGACAGGGGAGGGAAGCTCCTACAATGAGCAGTTCTTC.

V gene TRBV9 combines with J gene TRBJ1-2; weak D call: TRBD1 (5 bases). The ends were cut back, 4 bases at V and 0 bases at J, with 10 bases in the middle. The CDR3 spans 14 residues. The germline CDR1 and CDR2 sequences are SGDLS and YYNGEE. CDR3 loop: CASSSGHANYGYTF. DNA of the CDR3: TGTGCCAGCAGCTCAGGGCATGCTAACTATGGCTACACCTTC. Combining the CDR3 with reference TRBV9 and TRBJ1-2 gives the whole variable domain DSGVTQTPKHLITATGQRVTLRCSPRSGDLSVYWYQQSLDQGLQFLIQYYNGEERAKGNILERFSAQQFPDLHSELNLSSLELGDSALYFCASSSGHANYGYTFGSGTRLTVV.

The gene calls are TRBV19 and TRBJ2-3; D unclear. This CDR3 comprises 14 residues. The germline V and J ends were trimmed by 3 bases and 4 bases, with 11 bases remaining between them. Per germline, CDR1 LNHDA and CDR2 SQIVND (reference sequence). CDR3 DNA sequence: TGTGCCAGTAGTATGGAAAGCGCCCCAGATACGCAGTATTTT. It encodes CASSMESAPDTQYF.

This clone was seen a single time. The DNA of the CDR3 is TGCGCCAGCAGCTTGGCTGTCGAGGAGACCCAGTACTTC. The encoded protein is CASSLAVEETQYF. This chain uses TRBV5-1 with TRBJ2-5; D is uncertain. Per the germline V gene, CDR1 is SGHRS and CDR2 is YFSETQ. There are 13 residues in the CDR3. The V gene lost 0 bases and the J gene lost 5 bases, with 8 bases spanning the gap.